The T cell receptor beta chain described here comes from a study of identical twins. Study-wide points: Cross-sectional statistics underpinned the conclusions; the same donors were not followed.

The cDNA had a unique molecular identifier and a template-switch universal primer site. TCRdb redid the calling of the 5' RACE reads with MiXCR, one entry per CDR3 protein. The sample comprises fewer than 350,000 distinct CDR3 sequences, about 8.3% of which are singletons, and roughly 2% rests with the top ten. Germline V CDR1 and CDR2: DFQATT, SNEGSKA (reference sequence). This CDR3 contains 10 residues. V lost 0 bases and J lost 7, with 0 bases in between. This clonotype has more than one count but fewer than ten. What it binds is not known. The same data also contributed to another study, on yellow fever vaccine responses in identical twins.

Sequences were obtained from memory (CD45RO+) T cells sorted from blood. This sequence was found in a woman under 30 in good health. V usage is TRBV20-1 and J usage is TRBJ1-4; D unclear. The CDR3: CSARDEKLFF. The CDR3 DNA reads as TGCAGTGCTAGAGATGAAAAACTGTTTTTT.